These T cell receptor beta chains were read from a single sample in a study of blood T cell repertoires in COVID-19. TCRdb's copy holds only in-frame clones and misses some; the assay was immunoSEQ multiplex PCR. The table shows fewer than 300,000 clones, with roughly 86% occurring only once. The source material was peripheral blood. The receptors were gathered from a man between 18 and 35 years old with active or convalescent COVID-19. Both conserved end residues are part of each CDR3. The D gene is left open where the match is weak. For some rows the clone size is stated as once, few or many, or as a class when expanded; others skip it.

D gene,clone size,V gene,J gene,CDR3 protein,CDR3 DNA
.,.,TRBV1,TRBJ1-5,CTSPYSVCNQPQHF,TGCACCAGCCCCTACTCCGTTTGCAATCAGCCCCAGCATTTT
TRBD1,once,TRBV11-3,TRBJ2-3,CASSHNRGDTQYF,TGTGCCAGCAGCCATAACAGGGGAGATACGCAGTATTTT
TRBD1,.,TRBV6-2/TRBV6-3,TRBJ1-2,CASSLTKSGTGSGYTF,TGTGCCAGCAGTCTTACCAAGTCCGGGACAGGGAGTGGCTACACCTTC
TRBD1,.,TRBV6-2/TRBV6-3,TRBJ2-3,CASSYSFYGQGETDTQYF,TGTGCCAGCAGTTATAGTTTTTACGGACAGGGTGAGACAGATACGCAGTATTTT
TRBD1,once,TRBV5-1,TRBJ1-3,CASSLAGTGQRHIYF,TGCGCCAGCAGCTTGGCGGGGACAGGGCAACGTCACATATATTTT
.,.,TRBV5-6,TRBJ1-4,CASSLARAANEKLFF,TGTGCCAGCAGCTTGGCCAGGGCGGCTAATGAAAAACTGTTTTTT
.,.,TRBV9,TRBJ1-3,CASSPLSGSSGNTIYF,TGTGCCAGCAGCCCCCTGTCGGGGAGCTCTGGAAACACCATATATTTT
.,.,TRBV19,TRBJ1-4,CASSIGGGTNEKLFF,TGTGCCAGTAGTATAGGGGGCGGAACTAATGAAAAACTGTTTTTT
.,.,TRBV9,TRBJ2-3,CASSVGGQGTDTQYF,TGTGCCAGCAGCGTAGGGGGCCAGGGCACAGATACGCAGTATTTT
.,once,TRBV6-5,TRBJ2-5,CASSYAGEGETQYF,TGTGCCAGCAGTTACGCAGGGGAGGGAGAGACCCAGTACTTC
TRBD1,.,TRBV3-1/TRBV3-2,TRBJ2-7,CASSQEGTGPYEQYF,TGTGCCAGCAGCCAAGAGGGGACAGGGCCCTACGAGCAGTACTTC
TRBD1,.,TRBV5-3,TRBJ1-5,CARREGQGNQPQHF,TGTGCCAGAAGGGAGGGACAGGGGAACCAGCCCCAGCATTTT
.,.,TRBV27,TRBJ2-1,CASSLGRGYEQFF,TGTGCCAGCAGTTTGGGTCGGGGATATGAGCAGTTCTTC
TRBD1,.,TRBV27,TRBJ2-7,CASRTGQSPYEQYF,TGTGCCAGCAGGACGGGACAGAGTCCCTACGAGCAGTACTTC
.,.,TRBV5-6,TRBJ2-1,CASSLRGFSYNEQFF,TGTGCCAGCAGCTTAAGAGGATTCTCCTACAATGAGCAGTTCTTC
.,.,TRBV11-2,TRBJ1-4,CASSLGWDYGEKLFF,TGTGCCAGCAGCTTAGGATGGGACTACGGTGAAAAACTGTTTTTT
TRBD1,.,TRBV13,TRBJ2-5,CASSLGQGVQETQYF,TGTGCCAGCAGCCTGGGACAGGGGGTCCAAGAGACCCAGTACTTC
TRBD2,once,TRBV6-6,TRBJ2-3,CASRRPLAGGGTDTQYF,TGTGCCAGCAGGCGACCCCTAGCGGGGGGTGGCACAGATACGCAGTATTTT
TRBD2,.,TRBV6-6,TRBJ2-5,CASSYRGGGFQETQYF,TGTGCCAGCAGTTATCGGGGGGGCGGGTTTCAAGAGACCCAGTACTTC
.,.,TRBV13,TRBJ2-3,CASSLRGQGGDTQYF,TGTGCCAGCAGCCTAAGGGGGCAGGGAGGCGATACGCAGTATTTT
TRBD1,.,TRBV2,TRBJ1-5,CASSVQGGNQPQHF,TGTGCCAGCAGTGTACAGGGGGGCAATCAGCCCCAGCATTTT
.,.,TRBV7-2,TRBJ2-1,CASSLYRIPTEQFF,TGTGCCAGCAGCTTATACAGGATTCCCACTGAGCAGTTCTTC
TRBD1,few,TRBV6-4,TRBJ2-3,CASSPGETGNADTQYF,TGTGCCAGCAGCCCAGGGGAGACAGGGAACGCAGATACGCAGTATTTT
.,.,TRBV12-3/TRBV12-4,TRBJ2-7,CASSLTGYEQYF,TGTGCCAGCAGTTTAACCGGCTACGAGCAGTACTTC
.,.,TRBV19,TRBJ2-3,CASSTGPWGTDTQYF,TGTGCCAGTAGTACAGGGCCCTGGGGCACAGATACGCAGTATTTT
TRBD1,once,TRBV5-1,TRBJ1-2,CASSSTQDRGLGGYTF,TGCGCCAGCAGCTCCACGCAGGACAGGGGGCTTGGTGGCTACACCTTC